This TCR beta chain came from a study of blood T cell repertoires in COVID-19. Background on the study: The origin of the acute and convalescent COVID-19 samples was the United States, Italy and Spain.

Germline V gene sequence: CDR1 LGHNA, CDR2 YNFKEQ. This CDR3 has 18 amino acids. Trimming took 4 bases from V and 6 from J; bases not matched to a gene: 15. Using immunoSEQ multiplex PCR, the repertoire was profiled, and TCRdb retains in-frame clones only, with some absent. The sample has about 160,000 clones; more than 70% are singletons. The receptor comes from a man between 60 and 70 years old who had recovered from COVID-19. The J gene is TRBJ2-1, the V gene TRBV4-2, with 10 positions matching TRBD1. Sequenced sample: PBMCs or T cells enriched from blood (not recorded which). The DNA for the CDR3 is TGTGCCAGCAGCCGAGCGGGACAGGGGATACTTTCGGCCAATGAGCAGTTCTTC. This sequence encodes CASSRAGQGILSANEQFF.